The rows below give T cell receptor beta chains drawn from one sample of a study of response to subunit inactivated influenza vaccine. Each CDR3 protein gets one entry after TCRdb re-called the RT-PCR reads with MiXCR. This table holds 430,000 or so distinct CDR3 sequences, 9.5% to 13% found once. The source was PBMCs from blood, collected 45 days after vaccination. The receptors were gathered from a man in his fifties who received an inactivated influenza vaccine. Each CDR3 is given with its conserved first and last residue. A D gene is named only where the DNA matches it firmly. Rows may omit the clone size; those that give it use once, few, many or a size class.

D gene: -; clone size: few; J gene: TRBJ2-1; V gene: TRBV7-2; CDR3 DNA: TGTGCCAGCAGCTTAAGCCTCTGGACAGCTCTTGACAATGAGCAGTTCTTC; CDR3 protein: CASSLSLWTALDNEQFF
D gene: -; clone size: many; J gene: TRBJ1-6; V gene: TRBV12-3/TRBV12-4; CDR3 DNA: TGTGCCAGCGGGGGCCGGGATCCTAATTCACCCCTCCACTTT; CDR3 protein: CASGGRDPNSPLHF
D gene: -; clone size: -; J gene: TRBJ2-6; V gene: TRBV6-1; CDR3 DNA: TGTGCCAGCGGCCTGGGTAGTTCTGGGGCCAACGTCCTGACTTTC; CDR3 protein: CASGLGSSGANVLTF
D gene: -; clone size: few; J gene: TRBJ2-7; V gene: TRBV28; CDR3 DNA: TGTGCCAGCAATAGGCCCGGCTCCTACGAGCAGTACTTC; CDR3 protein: CASNRPGSYEQYF
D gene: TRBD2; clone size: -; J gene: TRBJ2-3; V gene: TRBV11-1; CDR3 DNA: TGTGCCAGCAGCTTACTAATAGCGGGGGGCACCGGTAAAGGCACAGATACGCAGTATTTT; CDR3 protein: CASSLLIAGGTGKGTDTQYF
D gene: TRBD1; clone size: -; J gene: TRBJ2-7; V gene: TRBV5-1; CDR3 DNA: TGCGCCAGCAGCTTGGCCGGGACAGGGACCCACGAGCAGTACTTC; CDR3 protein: CASSLAGTGTHEQYF
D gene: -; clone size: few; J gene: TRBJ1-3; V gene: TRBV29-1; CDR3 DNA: TGCAGCGTATTGGACGTCTCTGGAAACACCATATATTTT; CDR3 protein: CSVLDVSGNTIYF
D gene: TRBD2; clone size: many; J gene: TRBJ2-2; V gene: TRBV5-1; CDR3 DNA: TGCGCCAGTTGGCCTAGCGGGAGGCTGAGCACCGGGGAGCTGTTTTTT; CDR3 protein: CASWPSGRLSTGELFF
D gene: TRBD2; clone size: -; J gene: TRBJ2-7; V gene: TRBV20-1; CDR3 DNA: TGCAGTGCTCCCCCGTTCAGACTAGCGGGAGGACACGATTACGAGCAGTACTTC; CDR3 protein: CSAPPFRLAGGHDYEQYF
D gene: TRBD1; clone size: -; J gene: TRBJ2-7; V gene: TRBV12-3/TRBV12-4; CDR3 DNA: TGTGCCACCCTACGACAGGGAGAGAACGAGCAGTACTTC; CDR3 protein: CATLRQGENEQYF
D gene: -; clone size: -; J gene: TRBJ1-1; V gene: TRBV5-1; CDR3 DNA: TGCGCCAGCAGCTTCACTATACAGGAGGAAGCTTTCTTT; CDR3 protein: CASSFTIQEEAFF
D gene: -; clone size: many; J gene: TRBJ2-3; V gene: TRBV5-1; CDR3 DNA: TGCGCCAGCGGGAAGGGACCCATTAGCACAGATACGCAGTATTTT; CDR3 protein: CASGKGPISTDTQYF
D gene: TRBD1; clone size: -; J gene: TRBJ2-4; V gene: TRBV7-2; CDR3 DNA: TGTGCCAGCAGCTTAGTGTCGACAGGGACAGCCAAAAACATTCAGTACTTC; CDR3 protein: CASSLVSTGTAKNIQYF
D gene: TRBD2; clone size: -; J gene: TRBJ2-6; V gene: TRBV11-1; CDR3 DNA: TGTGCCAGCAGCTTAAAAGCGGGGCCGAGAAGGGTACCTGGGGCCAACGTCCTGACTTTC; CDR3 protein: CASSLKAGPRRVPGANVLTF
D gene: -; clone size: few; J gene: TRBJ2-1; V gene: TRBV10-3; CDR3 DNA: TGTGCCATCAGTGTGCCGGAGGGTGAGCAGTTCTTC; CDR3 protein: CAISVPEGEQFF
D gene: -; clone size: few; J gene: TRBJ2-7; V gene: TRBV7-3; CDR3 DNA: TGTGCCAGCAGCTTAAGTGGAGGAGGGTACCACGAGCAGTACTTC; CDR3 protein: CASSLSGGGYHEQYF
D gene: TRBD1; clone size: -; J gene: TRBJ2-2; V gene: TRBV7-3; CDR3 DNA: TGTGCCAGCAGCATAGACAGGGGTGGCACCGGGGAGCTGTTTTTT; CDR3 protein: CASSIDRGGTGELFF
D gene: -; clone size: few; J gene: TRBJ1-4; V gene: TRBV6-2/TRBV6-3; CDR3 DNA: TGTGCCAGCATGGAGGACGGACCTAATGAAAAACTGTTTTTT; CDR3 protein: CASMEDGPNEKLFF
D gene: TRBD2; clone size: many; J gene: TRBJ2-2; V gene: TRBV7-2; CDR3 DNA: TGTGCCAGAACTAGCGGGATAAGTGCCGGGGAGCTGTTTTTT; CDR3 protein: CARTSGISAGELFF
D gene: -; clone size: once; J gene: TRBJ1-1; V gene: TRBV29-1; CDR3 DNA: TGCAGCGTTGAAGGAGGAGGACGGTTGAACACTGAAGCTTTCTTT; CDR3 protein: CSVEGGGRLNTEAFF
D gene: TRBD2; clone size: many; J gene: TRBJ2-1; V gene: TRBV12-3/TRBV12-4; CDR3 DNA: TGTGCCAGCGTGGTAGCGGGAGTAGGTGAGCAGTTCTTC; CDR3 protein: CASVVAGVGEQFF
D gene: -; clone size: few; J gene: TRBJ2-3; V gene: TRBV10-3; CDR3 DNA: TGTGCCATCACAGGGGGGGAAGGTAGCACAGATACGCAGTATTTT; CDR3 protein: CAITGGEGSTDTQYF
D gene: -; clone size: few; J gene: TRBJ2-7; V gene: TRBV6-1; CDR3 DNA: TGTGCCACAGGAAGCGGACGAAAGGAGCAGTACTTC; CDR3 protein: CATGSGRKEQYF
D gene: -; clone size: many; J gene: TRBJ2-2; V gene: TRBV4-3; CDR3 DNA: TGCGCCAGCAGCCAAGGAGTTGGCGGGGACCGAAACACCGGGGAGCTGTTTTTT; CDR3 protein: CASSQGVGGDRNTGELFF
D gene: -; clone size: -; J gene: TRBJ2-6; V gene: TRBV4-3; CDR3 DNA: TGCGCCAGCAGCCAAGATTCAGGGGTCTGGGGCGTCCTGACTTTC; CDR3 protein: CASSQDSGVWGVLTF
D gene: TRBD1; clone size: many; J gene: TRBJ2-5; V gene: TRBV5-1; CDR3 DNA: TGCGCCAGCACACAGGGGACAGCCCAAAGGGAGACCCAGTACTTC; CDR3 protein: CASTQGTAQRETQYF
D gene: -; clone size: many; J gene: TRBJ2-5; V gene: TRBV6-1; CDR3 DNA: TGTGCCAGCAGTATCCCTTCCCAAGAGACCCAGTACTTC; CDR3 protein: CASSIPSQETQYF
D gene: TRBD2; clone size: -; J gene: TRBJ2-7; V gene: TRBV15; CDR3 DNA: TGTGCCACCAGCAGAGATCTCACTAGCGGGAGTCTCGAGCAGTACTTC; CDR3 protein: CATSRDLTSGSLEQYF
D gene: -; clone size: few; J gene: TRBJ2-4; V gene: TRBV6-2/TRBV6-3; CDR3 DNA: TGTGCCAGCAGTCTAGGGACCATTTCGTACTTC; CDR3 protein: CASSLGTISYF
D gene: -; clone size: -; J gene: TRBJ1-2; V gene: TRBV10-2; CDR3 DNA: TGCGCCAGCAGTGAGAGGCGATATGGCTACACCTTC; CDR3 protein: CASSERRYGYTF
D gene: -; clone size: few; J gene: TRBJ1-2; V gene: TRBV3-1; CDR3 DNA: TGTGCCAGCAGCCAAGATCCCCTAGACTATGGCTACACCTTC; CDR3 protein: CASSQDPLDYGYTF
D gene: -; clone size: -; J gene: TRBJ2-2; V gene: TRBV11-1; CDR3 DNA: TGTGCCAGCAGTCAGGGTGAAGGGGAGCTGTTTTTT; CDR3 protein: CASSQGEGELFF
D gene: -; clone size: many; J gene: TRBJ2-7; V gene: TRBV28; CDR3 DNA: TGTGCCAGCAGTTGGCAGTCCCTAGCGCAGAACTACGAGCAGTACTTC; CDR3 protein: CASSWQSLAQNYEQYF
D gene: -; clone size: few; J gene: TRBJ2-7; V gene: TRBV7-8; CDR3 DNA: TGTGCCAGCAGCTTAATGTCTTCCTACGAGCAGTACTTC; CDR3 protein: CASSLMSSYEQYF
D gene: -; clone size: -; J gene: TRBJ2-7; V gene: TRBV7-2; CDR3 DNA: TGTGCCAGCAGCTCCCGGCAGGGCCGAGCACTCGAGCAGTGCTTC; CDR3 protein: CASSSRQGRALEQCF
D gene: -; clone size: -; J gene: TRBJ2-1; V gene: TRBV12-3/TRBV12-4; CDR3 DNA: TGTGCCTGCGGTGGGGGGATCTCCTACAATGAGCAGTTCTTC; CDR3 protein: CACGGGISYNEQFF
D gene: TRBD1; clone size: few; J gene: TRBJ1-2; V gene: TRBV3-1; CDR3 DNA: TGTGCCAGCAGCCAACTCAGAACGGGCAGGGGGAACTATGGCTACACCTTC; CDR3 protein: CASSQLRTGRGNYGYTF
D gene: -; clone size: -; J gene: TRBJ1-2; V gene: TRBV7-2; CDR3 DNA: TGTGCCAGCAGCTTAGCGCTGAGGGGCCCGCTCTATGGCTACACCTTC; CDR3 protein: CASSLALRGPLYGYTF
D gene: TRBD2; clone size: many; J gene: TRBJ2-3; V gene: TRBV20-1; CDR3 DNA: TGCAGTGCCAGACCGGGAGGGCCCGCAGATACGCAGTATTTT; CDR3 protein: CSARPGGPADTQYF
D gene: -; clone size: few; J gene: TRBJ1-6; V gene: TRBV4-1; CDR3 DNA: TGCGCCAGCAGCCAAGCGGAGCAGCCTTATAATTCACCCCTCCACTTT; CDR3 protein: CASSQAEQPYNSPLHF
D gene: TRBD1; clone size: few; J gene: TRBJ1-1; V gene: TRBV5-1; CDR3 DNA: TGCGCCAGCAGCTTGGCCTTGGACAGGATCGGCACTGAAGCTTTCTTT; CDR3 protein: CASSLALDRIGTEAFF
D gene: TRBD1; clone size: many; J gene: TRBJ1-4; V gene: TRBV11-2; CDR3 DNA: TGTGCCAGCAGCTGGGGGACAGGGTTGGAAAAACTGTTTTTT; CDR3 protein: CASSWGTGLEKLFF
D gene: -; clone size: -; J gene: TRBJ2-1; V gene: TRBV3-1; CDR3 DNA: TGTGCCAGCAGCCAAGATTTGGGAGAAACCTACAATGAGCAGTTCTTC; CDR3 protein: CASSQDLGETYNEQFF
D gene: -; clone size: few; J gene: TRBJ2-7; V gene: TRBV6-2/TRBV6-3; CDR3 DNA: TGTGCCAGCAGTTCGGTTCTCTCCTACGAGCAGTACTTC; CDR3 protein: CASSSVLSYEQYF
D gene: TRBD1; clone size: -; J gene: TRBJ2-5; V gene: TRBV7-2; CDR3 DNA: TGTGCCAGCAGCCAGGACAGGGCCCGGGAGACCCAGTACTTC; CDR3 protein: CASSQDRARETQYF
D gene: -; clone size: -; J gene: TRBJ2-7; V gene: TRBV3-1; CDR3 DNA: TGTGCCAGCAGCCAAGGGTACTCCTACGAGCAGTACTTC; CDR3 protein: CASSQGYSYEQYF
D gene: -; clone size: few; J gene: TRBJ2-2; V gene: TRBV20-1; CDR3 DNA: TGCAGTGCTAGAGATTTAAGGCAGGGGAACACCGGGGAGCTGTTTTTT; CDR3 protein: CSARDLRQGNTGELFF